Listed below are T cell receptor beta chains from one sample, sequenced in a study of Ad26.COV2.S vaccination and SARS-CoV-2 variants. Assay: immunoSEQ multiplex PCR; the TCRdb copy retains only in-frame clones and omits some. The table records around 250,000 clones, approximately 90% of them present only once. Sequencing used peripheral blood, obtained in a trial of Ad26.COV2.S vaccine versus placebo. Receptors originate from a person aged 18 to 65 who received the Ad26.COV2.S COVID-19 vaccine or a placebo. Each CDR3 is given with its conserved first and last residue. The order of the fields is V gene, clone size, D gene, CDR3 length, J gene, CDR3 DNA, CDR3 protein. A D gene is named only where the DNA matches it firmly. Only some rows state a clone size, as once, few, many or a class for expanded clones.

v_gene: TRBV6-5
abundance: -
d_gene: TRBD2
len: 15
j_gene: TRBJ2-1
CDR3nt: TGTGCCAGCAGTCTAGCGGGAGACTCCTACAATGAGCAGTTCTTC
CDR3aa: CASSLAGDSYNEQFF

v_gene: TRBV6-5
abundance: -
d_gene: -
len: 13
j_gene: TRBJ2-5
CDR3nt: TGTGCCAGCATCCGGACTAACCAAGAGACCCAGTACTTC
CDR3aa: CASIRTNQETQYF

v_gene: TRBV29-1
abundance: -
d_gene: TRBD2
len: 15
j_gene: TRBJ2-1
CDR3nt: TGCAGCGTTGCGGCTAGCGGGGGAGAATACAATGAGCAGTTCTTC
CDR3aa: CSVAASGGEYNEQFF

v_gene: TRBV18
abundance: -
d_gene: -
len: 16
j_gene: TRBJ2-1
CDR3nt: TGTGCCAGCTCACAGAAACAGGGAAGCTCCTACAATGAGCAGTTCTTC
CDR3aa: CASSQKQGSSYNEQFF

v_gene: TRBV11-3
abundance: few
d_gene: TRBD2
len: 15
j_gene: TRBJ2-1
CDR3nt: TGTGCCAGCAGCTTAAGAGGTAGCGGGGGCAATGAGCAGTTCTTC
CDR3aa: CASSLRGSGGNEQFF

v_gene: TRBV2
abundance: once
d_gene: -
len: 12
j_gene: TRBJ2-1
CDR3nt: TGTGCCAGCAGTGGACGGGACCTCAAGCAGTTCTTC
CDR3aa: CASSGRDLKQFF

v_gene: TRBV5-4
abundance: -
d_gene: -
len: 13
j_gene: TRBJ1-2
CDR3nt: TGTGCCAGCAGCTTGCAGGACCGCGCGGGCCGCACCTTC
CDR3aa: CASSLQDRAGRTF

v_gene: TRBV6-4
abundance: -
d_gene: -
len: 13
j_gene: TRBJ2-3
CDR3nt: TGTGCCAGCGGAGTTACGAGGGCAGATACGCAGTATTTT
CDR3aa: CASGVTRADTQYF

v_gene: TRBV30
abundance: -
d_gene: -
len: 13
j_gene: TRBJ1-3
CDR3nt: TGTGCCTGGAGTGTAGCCCCGTTCAACACCATATATTTT
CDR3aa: CAWSVAPFNTIYF

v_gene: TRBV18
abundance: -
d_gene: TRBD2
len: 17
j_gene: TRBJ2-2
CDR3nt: TGTGCCAGCTCACCACTCGACGGGAGGAGGATCCCCGGGGAGCTGTTTTTT
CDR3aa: CASSPLDGRRIPGELFF

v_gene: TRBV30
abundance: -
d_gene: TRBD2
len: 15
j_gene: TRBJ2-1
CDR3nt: TGTGCCTGGAGGCCAGCGGGGGAATCCTACAATGAGCAGTTCTTC
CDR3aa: CAWRPAGESYNEQFF

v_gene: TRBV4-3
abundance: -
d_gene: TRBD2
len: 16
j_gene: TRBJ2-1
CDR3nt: TGCGCCAGCAGCCAAGGGACTAGCGTCTCCTACAATGAGCAGTTCTTC
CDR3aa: CASSQGTSVSYNEQFF

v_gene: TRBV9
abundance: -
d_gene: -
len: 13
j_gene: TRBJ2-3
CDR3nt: TGTGCCAGCAGCGTTTTAGCGGCAGATACGCAGTATTTT
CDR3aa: CASSVLAADTQYF

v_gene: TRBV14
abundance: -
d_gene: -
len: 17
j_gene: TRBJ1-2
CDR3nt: TGTGCCAGCAGCCAAGCGAGCCGTCCAGGCGCAATCTATGGCTACACCTTC
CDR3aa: CASSQASRPGAIYGYTF

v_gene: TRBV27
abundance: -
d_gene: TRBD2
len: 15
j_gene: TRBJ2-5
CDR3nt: TGTGCCAGCAGTTACAGGCGGGGGTACCAAGAGACCCAGTACTTC
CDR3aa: CASSYRRGYQETQYF

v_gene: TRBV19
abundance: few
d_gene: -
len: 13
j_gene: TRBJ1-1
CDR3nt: TGTGCCAGTAGTATAGTAACAGGCGCTGAAGCTTTCTTT
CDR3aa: CASSIVTGAEAFF

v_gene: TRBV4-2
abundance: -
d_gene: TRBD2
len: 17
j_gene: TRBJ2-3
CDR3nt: TGTGCCAGCAGCCACGGACTAGCGGGGAGTAGCACAGATACGCAGTATTTT
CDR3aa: CASSHGLAGSSTDTQYF

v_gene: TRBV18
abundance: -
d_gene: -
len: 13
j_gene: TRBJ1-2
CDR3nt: TGTGCCAGCTCACCAAAAGGTTCCGGTGGCTACACCTTC
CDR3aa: CASSPKGSGGYTF

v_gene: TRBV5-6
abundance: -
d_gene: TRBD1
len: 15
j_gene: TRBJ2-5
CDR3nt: TGTGCCAGCAGCTTGGAACAGGGGAGAAGGGAGACCCAGTACTTC
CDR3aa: CASSLEQGRRETQYF

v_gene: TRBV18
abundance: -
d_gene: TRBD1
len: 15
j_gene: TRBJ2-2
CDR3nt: TGTGCCAGCTCACCGGGGACAGGGGAAACCGGGGAGCTGTTTTTT
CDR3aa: CASSPGTGETGELFF

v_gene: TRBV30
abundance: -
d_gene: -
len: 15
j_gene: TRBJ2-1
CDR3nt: TGTGCCTGGAGTGCCCCTACGGGAGCTGTGAATGAGCAGTTCTTC
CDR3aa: CAWSAPTGAVNEQFF

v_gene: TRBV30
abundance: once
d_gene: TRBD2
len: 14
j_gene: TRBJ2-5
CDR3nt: TGTGCCTGGAGTTGGGGACTAGCGGTAGGGACCCAGTACTTC
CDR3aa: CAWSWGLAVGTQYF

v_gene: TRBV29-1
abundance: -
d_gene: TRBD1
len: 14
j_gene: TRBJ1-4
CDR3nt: TGCAGCGTTAGGGGGCATGCAACTAATGAAAAACTGTTTTTT
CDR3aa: CSVRGHATNEKLFF

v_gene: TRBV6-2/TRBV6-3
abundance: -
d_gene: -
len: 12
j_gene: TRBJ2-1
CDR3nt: TGTGCCAGCAGTAGGGGCGGGAATGAGCAGTTCTTC
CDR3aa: CASSRGGNEQFF

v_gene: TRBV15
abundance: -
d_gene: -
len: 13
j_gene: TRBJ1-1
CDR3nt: TGTGCCACCAGCCGTTTCCGGGGTCGGGAAGCTTTCTTT
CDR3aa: CATSRFRGREAFF

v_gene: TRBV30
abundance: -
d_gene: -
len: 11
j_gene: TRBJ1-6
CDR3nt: TGTGCCTGGAGACAGGGAACAGCCCTCCACTTT
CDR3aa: CAWRQGTALHF

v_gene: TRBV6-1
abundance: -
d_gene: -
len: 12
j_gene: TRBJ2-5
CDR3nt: TGTGCCAGCAGTGAGGTCCTGGAGACCCAGTACTTC
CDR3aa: CASSEVLETQYF

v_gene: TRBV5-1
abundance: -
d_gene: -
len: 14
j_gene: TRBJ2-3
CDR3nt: TGCGCCAGCAGCGGGTTGCAGGGGACAGATACGCAGTATTTT
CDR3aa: CASSGLQGTDTQYF

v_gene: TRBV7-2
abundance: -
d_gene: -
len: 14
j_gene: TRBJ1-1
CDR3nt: TGTGCCAGCAGCTTTTCAAGGGGCAACACTGAAGCTTTCTTT
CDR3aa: CASSFSRGNTEAFF

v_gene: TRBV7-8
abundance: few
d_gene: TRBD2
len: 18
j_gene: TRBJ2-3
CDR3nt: TGTGCCAGCAGCTTAGCGACCGGACTAGCGGGAGGGGGCGGTACGCAGTATTTT
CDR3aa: CASSLATGLAGGGGTQYF

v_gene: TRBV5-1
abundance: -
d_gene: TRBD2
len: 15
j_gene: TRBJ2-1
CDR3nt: TGCGCCAGCAGGCCCGGGACTACAAGCTACAATGAGCAGTTCTTC
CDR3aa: CASRPGTTSYNEQFF